Below, 21 T cell receptor beta chains from the same sample are listed, as sequenced in a study of beta chain features in type 1 diabetes. Findings of the study overall: Across all four CD4+ subsets, people with type 1 diabetes showed modestly shorter TCRB CDR3s.

Antigens of these TCRs are unknown. Investigators reverse transcribed all isolated RNA, so they sequenced expressed TCRB transcripts. Repertoires were generated with immunoSEQ multiplex PCR, while TCRdb's copy carries only in-frame clones and drops some. This sample yields fewer than 350,000 clones, of which 15% are seen a single time; less than 0.02% belongs to the top ten. The sample consisted of naive CD4+ T cells from blood. These TCRs come from a man aged 18-30 years with type 1 diabetes.

The rearrangement links TRBV18 to TRBJ2-7; 9 bases are shared with TRBD1. Trimming cost V 3 bases and J 4 bases; bases outside gene matches: 7. Per the germline V gene, CDR1 is KGHSH and CDR2 is LQKENI. CDR3 length equals 15 residues. The CDR3 DNA reads as TGTGCCAGCTCACCGGGGGGACAGGGACAGTACGAGCAGTACTTC. Residues: CASSPGGQGQYEQYF. Drawing the rest from reference TRBV18 and TRBJ2-7, the complete variable domain is NAGVMQNPRHLVRRRGQEARLRCSPMKGHSHVYWYRQLPEEGLKFMVYLQKENIIDESGMPKERFSAEFPKEGPSILRIQQVVRGDSAAYFCASSPGGQGQYEQYFGPGTRLTVT.

This clone was seen more than once but under ten times. The genes are TRBV18 and TRBJ2-7; perhaps TRBD2 as D (6 bases). V was shortened by 4 bases and J by 1 base, with 11 bases between the two germline ends. CDR3 length equals 14 residues. CDR1 and CDR2 from the germline V gene are KGHSH and LQKENI. The CDR3 is CASSHGSKSYEQYF. CDR3 bases: TGTGCCAGCTCACACGGGAGTAAGTCCTACGAGCAGTACTTC.

The rearrangement links TRBV15 to TRBJ2-2, with D tentatively TRBD2 (5 bases). This CDR3 region has 17 residues. Germline CDR1 and CDR2: LNHNV and YYDKDF (reference sequence). Trimming pared 5 bases from V and 2 bases from J, leaving 18 bases between. The DNA for the CDR3 is TGTGCCACCAGCGACCTAATTAAGCGGACCAACACCGGGGAGCTGTTTTTT. This encodes CATSDLIKRTNTGELFF.

This clone was found a few times. The chain uses TRBV5-4 and TRBJ2-1, with TRBD2 matching over 14 bases. From germline, CDR1 is SGHNT and CDR2 YYREEE (reference sequence). This CDR3 has 18 residues. The ends lost 3 bases at V and 0 bases at J; junction bases unmatched: 5. The CDR3 DNA is TGTGCCAGCAGCTCGGGACTAGCGGGAGATTCCTCCTACAATGAGCAGTTCTTC. Protein product: CASSSGLAGDSSYNEQFF.

This clone was detected only a few times. The chain uses TRBV7-2 and TRBJ1-4, with TRBD1 matching 8 bases. Germline V gene sequence: CDR1 SGHTA, CDR2 FQGNSA. V lost 4 bases and J lost 6; bases outside the gene matches: 10. There are 16 residues in the CDR3. Here the CDR3 DNA reads TGTGCCAGCAGCTCCATGGCACAGGGGGGTCATGAAAAACTGTTTTTT. Protein sequence: CASSSMAQGGHEKLFF.

The J gene is TRBJ2-6, the V gene TRBV7-9; 10 bases are a match to TRBD1. The CDR3 is made up of 17 amino acids. V was clipped by 5 bases and J by 0 bases; unmatched bases: 4. In germline, CDR1 is SEHNR, CDR2 FQNEAQ (reference sequence). DNA for the CDR3: TGTGCCAGCAGCCTTCGGACAGGGGGCTCTGGGGCCAACGTCCTGACTTTC. Translated: CASSLRTGGSGANVLTF.

This clone was recorded a few times. The chain uses TRBV4-3 and TRBJ2-1; TRBD2 matches 7 bases. The germline CDR1 and CDR2 sequences are LGHNA and YSLEER. The CDR3 is made up of 15 amino acids. Trimming at V came to 5 bases and at J to 0 bases, leaving 4 bases not matched to a gene. This CDR3 reads CASSWGGSSYNEQFF. CDR3 nucleotide sequence: TGCGCCAGCAGCTGGGGGGGGAGCTCCTACAATGAGCAGTTCTTC.

V usage is TRBV15 and J usage is TRBJ1-1; 8 bases fit TRBD1. The CDR3 consists of 15 residues. The trim removed 1 base at V and 1 base at J, leaving 2 bases unmatched. Germline CDR1 is LNHNV and CDR2 is YYDKDF (reference sequence). The CDR3 region is CATSRAGTGNTEAFF. CDR3 sequence (DNA): TGTGCCACCAGCAGAGCCGGGACAGGGAACACTGAAGCTTTCTTT.

This chain joins TRBV7-2 and TRBJ1-3, with TRBD1 matching over 7 bases. Germline V gene sequence: CDR1 SGHTA, CDR2 FQGNSA. V shed 6 bases and J 1 base; nucleotides not matched to a gene: 3. CDR3 length equals 14 residues. In DNA, the CDR3 is TGTGCCAGCAGTGACAGGGCGTCTGGAAACACCATATATTTT. It yields the protein CASSDRASGNTIYF.

This clone has more than one count but fewer than ten. The chain recombines TRBV12-5 with TRBJ2-1, with a tentative D call TRBD2 (5 bases). V was pared by 1 base and J by 8 bases, with 15 bases between. The CDR3 is 15 amino acids. Germline-derived CDR1 and CDR2 are LGHNT and FRNRAP. The CDR3 region has the DNA TGTGCTAGTGGTTTGGGACTATCTCTCACGGATGAGCAGTTCTTC. It yields the protein CASGLGLSLTDEQFF.

Worth noting for this clone: Different DNA sequences within this sample yield the same CDR3. V usage is TRBV7-8 and J usage is TRBJ2-5; the D gene is possibly TRBD1 (5 bases). Germline assignment: CDR1 SGHVS and CDR2 FQNEAQ. The CDR3 covers 14 residues. The ends were cut back, 1 base at V and 5 bases at J, with 11 bases in the middle. The DNA for the CDR3 is TGTGCCAGCAGCTTAGGGGCAGGGCGGGAGACCCAGTACTTC. This codes for CASSLGAGRETQYF.

The rearrangement joins TRBV9 to TRBJ1-5, with 7 bases identical to TRBD1. The CDR3 spans 14 residues. V was clipped by 3 bases and J by 6 bases; unmatched bases: 6. Germline CDR1 and CDR2: SGDLS and YYNGEE. The CDR3 nucleotides read TGTGCCAGCAGCGACCGGGACAGAGGTCAGCCCCAGCATTTT. Translating gives CASSDRDRGQPQHF.

The sample holds a few counts of this clone. This chain links TRBV4-3 with TRBJ1-3, with a possible D match to TRBD1 (5 bases). Trimming removed 5 bases at V and 1 base at J, with 12 bases between. The CDR3 is 15 amino acids. CDR1 is LGHNA, CDR2 YSLEER, per germline. CDR3 protein: CASSGDSGSGNTIYF. CDR3 DNA: TGCGCCAGCAGCGGAGATTCAGGGTCTGGAAACACCATATATTTT.

This clone was seen only a few times. The gene calls are TRBV7-9 and TRBJ2-5; a possible D gene is TRBD1 (7 bases). V was cut by 6 bases and J by 5 bases, with 19 bases left in between. The CDR3 sequence is 15 residues long. Germline V CDR1 and CDR2: SEHNR, FQNEAQ (reference sequence). Here the CDR3 DNA reads TGTGCCAGCAGACCTCAGGGGGGCCCTGTGGAGACCCAGTACTTC. Translation gives CASRPQGGPVETQYF.

As to this clone: The sample carries other DNA sequences with the same CDR3. The genes are TRBV30 and TRBJ1-2; maybe TRBD1 (5 bases). Trimming stripped 2 bases from V and 2 bases from J, with 6 bases between. The CDR3 length is 12 residues. CDR1 is GTSNPN, CDR2 SVGIG, per germline (reference sequence). CDR3 loop: CAWSPGNYGYTF. The CDR3 DNA reads TGTGCCTGGAGTCCAGGGAACTATGGCTACACCTTC.

The chain employs TRBV9 and TRBJ2-3; D gene ambiguous. Between the trimmed V and J ends, which lost 0 bases and 4 bases, there was a span of 6 bases. Germline V gives CDR1 SGDLS, CDR2 YYNGEE. This CDR3 is 13 amino acids long. CDR3 amino acids: CASSVALADTQYF. CDR3 nucleotides: TGTGCCAGCAGCGTAGCTCTAGCAGATACGCAGTATTTT.

This clone turned up a few times. The chain employs TRBV29-1 and TRBJ2-5; TRBD1 agrees at 7 bases. The CDR3 runs to 11 residues. Trimming cost V 7 bases and J 4 bases; bases outside gene matches: 3. Germline loops: CDR1 SQVTM, CDR2 ANQGSEA. For the CDR3, the DNA is TGCAGCGGTAGACAGGGAGAGACCCAGTACTTC. Translating it yields CSGRQGETQYF.

This chain links TRBV7-9 with TRBJ2-5; TRBD1 is a possible D gene (5 bases). V lost 3 bases to trimming and J lost 3 bases, with 14 bases between them. The CDR3 has 15 amino acids. CDR1 SEHNR and CDR2 FQNEAQ come from the germline V gene (reference sequence). Here the CDR3 DNA reads TGTGCCAGCAGCTTTAATGGGCCAGGGAAAGAGACCCAGTACTTC. It yields the protein CASSFNGPGKETQYF. The full variable domain, with the rest looked up from reference TRBV7-9 and TRBJ2-5, is DTGVSQNPRHKITKRGQNVTFRCDPISEHNRLYWYRQTLGQGPEFLTYFQNEAQLEKSRLLSDRFSAERPKGSFSTLEIQRTEQGDSAMYLCASSFNGPGKETQYFGPGTRLLVL.

This clone was observed once. The chain carries TRBV11-3 and TRBJ2-5; D gene ambiguous. V was shortened by 3 bases and J by 2 bases, with 7 bases between the two germline ends. The CDR3 consists of 13 residues. CDR1 SGHNT and CDR2 YENEEA come from the germline V gene. CDR3: CASSFQNQETQYF. DNA for the CDR3: TGTGCCAGCAGCTTTCAGAATCAAGAGACCCAGTACTTC.

V gene TRBV6-5 combines with J gene TRBJ2-1; TRBD2 might be the D (5 bases). Germline V gene sequence: CDR1 MNHEY, CDR2 SVGAGI. There are 13 residues in the CDR3. Trimming took 9 bases from V and 7 from J, leaving 16 bases between them. CDR3 coding DNA: TGTGCCAGTTACGGGAATGTTGCGAATGAGCAGTTCTTC. Translation: CASYGNVANEQFF.

This clone was counted only a few times. V gene TRBV29-1 combines with J gene TRBJ1-1, with unresolved D. V was cut by 1 base and J by 3 bases, with 6 bases left in between. The CDR3 runs 12 residues. Germline CDR1 and CDR2: SQVTM and ANQGSEA. In DNA, the CDR3 is TGCAGCGTTGAAGGGCCGTACACTGAAGCTTTCTTT. This gives the protein CSVEGPYTEAFF.